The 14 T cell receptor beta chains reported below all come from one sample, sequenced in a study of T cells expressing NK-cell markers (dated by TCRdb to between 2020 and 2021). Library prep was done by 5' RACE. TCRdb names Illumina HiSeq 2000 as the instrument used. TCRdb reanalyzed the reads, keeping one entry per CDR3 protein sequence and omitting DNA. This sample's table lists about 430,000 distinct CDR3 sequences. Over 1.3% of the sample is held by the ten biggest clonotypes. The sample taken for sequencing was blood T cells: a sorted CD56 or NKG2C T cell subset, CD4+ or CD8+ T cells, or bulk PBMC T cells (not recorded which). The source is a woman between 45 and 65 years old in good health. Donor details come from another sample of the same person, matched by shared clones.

The CDR3 region is CSAIRQGTDTQYF. The V gene is TRBV20-1, the J gene TRBJ2-3; TCRdb indicates TRBD1, and absent DNA this call remains unverified. Germline CDR1 reads DFQATT; CDR2 reads SNEGSKA (reference sequence). The CDR3 runs 13 residues.

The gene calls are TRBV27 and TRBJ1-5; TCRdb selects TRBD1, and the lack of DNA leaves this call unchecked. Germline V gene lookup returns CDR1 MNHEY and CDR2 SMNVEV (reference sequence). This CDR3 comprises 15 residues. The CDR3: CASSFRGQGNQPQHF.

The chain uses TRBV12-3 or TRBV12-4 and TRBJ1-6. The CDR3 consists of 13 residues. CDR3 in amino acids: CASRRYWDSPLHF.

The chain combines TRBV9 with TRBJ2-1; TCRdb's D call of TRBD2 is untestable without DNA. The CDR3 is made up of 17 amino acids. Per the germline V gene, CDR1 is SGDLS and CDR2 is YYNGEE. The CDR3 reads CASSVVAGPGPYNEQFF.

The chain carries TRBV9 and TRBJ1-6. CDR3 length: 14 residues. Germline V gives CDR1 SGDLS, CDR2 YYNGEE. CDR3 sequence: CASSVDSGNSPLHF.

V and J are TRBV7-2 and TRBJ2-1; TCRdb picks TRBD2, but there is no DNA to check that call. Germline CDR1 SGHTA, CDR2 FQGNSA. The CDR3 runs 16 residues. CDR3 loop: CASSLRTSGRAIGPFF.

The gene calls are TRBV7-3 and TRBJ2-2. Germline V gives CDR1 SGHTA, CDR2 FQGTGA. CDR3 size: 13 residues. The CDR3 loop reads CASCTLTTGELFF.

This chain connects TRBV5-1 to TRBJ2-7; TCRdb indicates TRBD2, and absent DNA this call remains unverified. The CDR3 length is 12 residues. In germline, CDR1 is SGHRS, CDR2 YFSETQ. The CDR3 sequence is CASSKEGYEQYF.

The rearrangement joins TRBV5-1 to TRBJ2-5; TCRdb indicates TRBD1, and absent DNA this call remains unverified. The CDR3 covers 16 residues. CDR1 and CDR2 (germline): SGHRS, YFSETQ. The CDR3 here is CASSRTGSGAEETQYF.

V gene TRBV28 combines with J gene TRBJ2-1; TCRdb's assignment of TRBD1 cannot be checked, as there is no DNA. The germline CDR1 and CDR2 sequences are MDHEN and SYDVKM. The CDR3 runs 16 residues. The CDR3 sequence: CASSAFRGGAGNEQFF.

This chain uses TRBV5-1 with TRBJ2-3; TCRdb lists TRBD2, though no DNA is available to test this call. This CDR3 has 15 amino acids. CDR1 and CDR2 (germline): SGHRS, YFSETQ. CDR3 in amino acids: CASREGLAGADTQYF.

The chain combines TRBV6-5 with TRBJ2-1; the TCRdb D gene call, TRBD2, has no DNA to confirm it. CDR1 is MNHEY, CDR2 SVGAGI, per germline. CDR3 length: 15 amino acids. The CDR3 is CASSYGGSYLNEQFF.

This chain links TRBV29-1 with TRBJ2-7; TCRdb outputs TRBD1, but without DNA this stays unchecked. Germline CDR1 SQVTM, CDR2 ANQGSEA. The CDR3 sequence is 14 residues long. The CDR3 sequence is CSVRSGRGSYEQYF.

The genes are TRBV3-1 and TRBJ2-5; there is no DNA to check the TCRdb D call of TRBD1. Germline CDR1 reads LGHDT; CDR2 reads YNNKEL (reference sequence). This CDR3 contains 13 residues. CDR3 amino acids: CASSLGTTETQYF.